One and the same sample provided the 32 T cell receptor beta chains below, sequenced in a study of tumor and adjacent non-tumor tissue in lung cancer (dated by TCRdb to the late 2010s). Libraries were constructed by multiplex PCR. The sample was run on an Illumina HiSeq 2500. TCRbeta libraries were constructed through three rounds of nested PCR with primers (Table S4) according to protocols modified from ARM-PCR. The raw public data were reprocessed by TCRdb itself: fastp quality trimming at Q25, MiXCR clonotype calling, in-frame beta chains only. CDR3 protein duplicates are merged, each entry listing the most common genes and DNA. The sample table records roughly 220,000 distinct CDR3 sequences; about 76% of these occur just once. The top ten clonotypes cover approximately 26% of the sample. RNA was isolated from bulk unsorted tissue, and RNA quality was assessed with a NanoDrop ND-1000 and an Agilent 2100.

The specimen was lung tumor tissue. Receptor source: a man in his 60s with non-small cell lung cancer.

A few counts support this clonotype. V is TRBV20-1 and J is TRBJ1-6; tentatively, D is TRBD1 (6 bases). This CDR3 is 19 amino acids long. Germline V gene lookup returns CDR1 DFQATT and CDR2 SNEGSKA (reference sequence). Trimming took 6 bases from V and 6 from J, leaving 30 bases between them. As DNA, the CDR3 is TGCAGTGCCCCCCTCGGGCTGAACTCCCAGGGGTGGGTTAATTCACCCCTCCACTTT. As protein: CSAPLGLNSQGWVNSPLHF.

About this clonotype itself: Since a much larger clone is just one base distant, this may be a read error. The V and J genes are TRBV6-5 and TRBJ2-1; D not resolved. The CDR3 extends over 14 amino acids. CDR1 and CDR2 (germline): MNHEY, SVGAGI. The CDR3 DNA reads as TGTGCCAGCAGTTACTCCCCATCGAGGAATGGGCAGTTCTTC. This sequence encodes CASSYSPSRNGQFF.

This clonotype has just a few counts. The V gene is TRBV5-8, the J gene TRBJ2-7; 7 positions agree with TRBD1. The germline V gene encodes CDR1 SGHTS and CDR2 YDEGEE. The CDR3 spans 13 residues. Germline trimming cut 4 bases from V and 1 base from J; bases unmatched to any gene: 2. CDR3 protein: CASSQDRSYEQYF. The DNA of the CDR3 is TGTGCCAGCAGCCAGGACAGGTCCTACGAGCAGTACTTC.

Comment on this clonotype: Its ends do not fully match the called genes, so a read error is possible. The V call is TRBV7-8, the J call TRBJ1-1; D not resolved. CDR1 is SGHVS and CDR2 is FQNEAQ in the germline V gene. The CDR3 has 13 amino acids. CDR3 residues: CASSLGRNTEACF. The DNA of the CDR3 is TGTGCCAGCAGCTTAGGGAGGAACACTGAAGCTTGCTTT.

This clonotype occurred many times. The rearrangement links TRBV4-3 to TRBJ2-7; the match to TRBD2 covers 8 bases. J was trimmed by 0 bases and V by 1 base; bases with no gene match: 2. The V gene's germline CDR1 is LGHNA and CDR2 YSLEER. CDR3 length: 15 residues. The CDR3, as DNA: TGCGCCAGCAGCCAAGGGACTAGCTACTCCTACGAGCAGTACTTC. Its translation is CASSQGTSYSYEQYF.

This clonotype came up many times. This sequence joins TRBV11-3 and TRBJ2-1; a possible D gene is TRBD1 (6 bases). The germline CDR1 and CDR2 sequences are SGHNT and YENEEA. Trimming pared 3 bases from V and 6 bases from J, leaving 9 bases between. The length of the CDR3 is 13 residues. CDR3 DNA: TGTGCCAGCAGCTTTACAGGGTTCAATGAGCAGTTCTTC. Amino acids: CASSFTGFNEQFF.

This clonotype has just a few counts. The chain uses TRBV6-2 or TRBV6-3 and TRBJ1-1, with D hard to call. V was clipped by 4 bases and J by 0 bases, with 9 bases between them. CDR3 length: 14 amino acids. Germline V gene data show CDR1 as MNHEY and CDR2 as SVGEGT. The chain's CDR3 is CASSFGRMNTEAFF. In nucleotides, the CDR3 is TGTGCCAGCAGTTTCGGACGGATGAACACTGAAGCTTTCTTT.

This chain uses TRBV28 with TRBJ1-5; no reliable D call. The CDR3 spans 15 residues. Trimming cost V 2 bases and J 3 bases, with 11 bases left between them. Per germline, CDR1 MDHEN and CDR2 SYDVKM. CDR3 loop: CASSLRWADNQPQHF. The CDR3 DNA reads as TGTGCCAGCAGTTTAAGGTGGGCAGACAATCAGCCCCAGCATTTT.

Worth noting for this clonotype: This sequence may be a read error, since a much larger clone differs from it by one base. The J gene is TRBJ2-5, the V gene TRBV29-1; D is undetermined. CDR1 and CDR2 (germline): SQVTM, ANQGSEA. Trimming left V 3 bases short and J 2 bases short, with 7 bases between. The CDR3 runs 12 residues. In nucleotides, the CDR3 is TGCAGCGTTGACATGTCTCAAGAGACCCAGTACTTC. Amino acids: CSVDMSQETQYF.

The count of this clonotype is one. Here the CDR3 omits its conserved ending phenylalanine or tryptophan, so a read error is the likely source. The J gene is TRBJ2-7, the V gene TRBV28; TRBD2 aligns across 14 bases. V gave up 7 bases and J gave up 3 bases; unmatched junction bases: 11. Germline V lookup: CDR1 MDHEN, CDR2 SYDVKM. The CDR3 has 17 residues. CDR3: CASNWFGTSGSFYEQYS. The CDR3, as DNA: TGTGCCAGCAATTGGTTCGGGACTAGCGGGAGTTTCTACGAGCAGTACTCC.

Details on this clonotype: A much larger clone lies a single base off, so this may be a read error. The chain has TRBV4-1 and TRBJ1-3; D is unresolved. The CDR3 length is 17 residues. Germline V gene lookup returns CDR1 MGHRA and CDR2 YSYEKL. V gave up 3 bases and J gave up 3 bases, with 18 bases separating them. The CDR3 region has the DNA TGCGCCAGCAGCCATCCGCACAGTGAACGCTTTGGAAACACCATATATTTT. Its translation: CASSHPHSERFGNTIYF.

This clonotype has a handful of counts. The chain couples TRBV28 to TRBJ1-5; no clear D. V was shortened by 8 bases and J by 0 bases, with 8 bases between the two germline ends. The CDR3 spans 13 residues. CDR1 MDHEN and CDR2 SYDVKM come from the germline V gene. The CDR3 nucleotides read TGTGCCAGCCTTGGGCGTAGCAATCAGCCCCAGCATTTT. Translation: CASLGRSNQPQHF.

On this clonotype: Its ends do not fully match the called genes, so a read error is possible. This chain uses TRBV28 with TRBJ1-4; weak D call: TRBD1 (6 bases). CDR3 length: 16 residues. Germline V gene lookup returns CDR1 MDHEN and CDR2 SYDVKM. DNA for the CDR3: TGTACCAGCAGTTTATGGTTAGGGGGACCTAATGAAAAACTGTTTTTT. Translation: CTSSLWLGGPNEKLFF.

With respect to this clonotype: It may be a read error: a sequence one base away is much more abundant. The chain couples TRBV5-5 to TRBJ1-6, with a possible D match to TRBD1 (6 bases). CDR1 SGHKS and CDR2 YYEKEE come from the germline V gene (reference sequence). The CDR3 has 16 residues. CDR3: CASSWITGIINSALHF. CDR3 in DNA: TGTGCCAGCAGCTGGATCACAGGGATAATAAATTCAGCCCTCCACTTT. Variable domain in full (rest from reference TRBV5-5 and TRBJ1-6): DAGVTQSPTHLIKTRGQQVTLRCSPISGHKSVSWYQQVLGQGPQFIFQYYEKEERGRGNFPDRFSARQFPNYSSELNVNALLLGDSALYLCASSWITGIINSALHFGNGTRLTVT.

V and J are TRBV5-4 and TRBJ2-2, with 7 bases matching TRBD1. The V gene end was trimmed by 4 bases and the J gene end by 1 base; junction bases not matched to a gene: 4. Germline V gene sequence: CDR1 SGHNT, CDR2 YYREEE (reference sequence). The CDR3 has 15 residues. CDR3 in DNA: TGTGCCAGCAGCCAGGGACAGAGGAACACCGGGGAGCTGTTTTTT. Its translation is CASSQGQRNTGELFF.

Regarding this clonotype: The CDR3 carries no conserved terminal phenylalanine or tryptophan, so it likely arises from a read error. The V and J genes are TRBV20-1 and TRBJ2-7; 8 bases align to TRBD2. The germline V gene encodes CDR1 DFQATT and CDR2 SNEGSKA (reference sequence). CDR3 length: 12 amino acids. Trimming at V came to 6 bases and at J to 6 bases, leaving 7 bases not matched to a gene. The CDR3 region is CSAIGGDSEQYI. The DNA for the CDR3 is TGCAGTGCCATCGGGGGGGACTCCGAGCAGTACATA.

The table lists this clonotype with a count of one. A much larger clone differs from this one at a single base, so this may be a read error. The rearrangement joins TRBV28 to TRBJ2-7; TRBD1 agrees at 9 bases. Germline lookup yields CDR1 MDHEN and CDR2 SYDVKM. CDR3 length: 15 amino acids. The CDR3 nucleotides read TGTGCCAACAGTTCCGCCGGGACAGGGTCCCACGAGCAGTACTTC. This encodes CANSSAGTGSHEQYF.

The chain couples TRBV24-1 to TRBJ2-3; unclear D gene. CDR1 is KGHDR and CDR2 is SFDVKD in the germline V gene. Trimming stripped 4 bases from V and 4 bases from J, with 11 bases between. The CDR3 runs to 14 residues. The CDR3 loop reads CATSDRLLADTQYF. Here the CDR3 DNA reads TGTGCCACCAGTGACAGGTTATTGGCAGATACGCAGTATTTT.

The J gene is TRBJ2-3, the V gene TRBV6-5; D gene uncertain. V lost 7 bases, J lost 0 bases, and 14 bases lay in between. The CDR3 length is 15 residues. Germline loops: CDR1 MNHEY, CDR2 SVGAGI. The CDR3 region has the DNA TGTGCCAGCAATCCGACCGCGGACAGCACAGATACGCAGTATTTT. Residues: CASNPTADSTDTQYF.

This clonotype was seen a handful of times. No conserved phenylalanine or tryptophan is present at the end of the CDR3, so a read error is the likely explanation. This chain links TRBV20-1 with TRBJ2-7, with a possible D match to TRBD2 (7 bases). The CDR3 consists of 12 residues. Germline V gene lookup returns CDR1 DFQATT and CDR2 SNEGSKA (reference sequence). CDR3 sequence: CTGEGGAYEQYL. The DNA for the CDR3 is TGCACGGGTGAGGGGGGGGCATACGAGCAGTACCTC.

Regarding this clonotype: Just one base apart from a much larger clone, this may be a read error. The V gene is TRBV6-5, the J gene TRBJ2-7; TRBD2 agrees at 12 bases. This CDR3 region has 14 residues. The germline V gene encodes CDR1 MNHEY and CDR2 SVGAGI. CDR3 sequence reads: CVSSTTSGRSEQYF. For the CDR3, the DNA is TGTGTCAGCAGCACGACTAGCGGGAGATCTGAGCAGTACTTC.

The CDR3 nucleotides are TGCAGTGCTAGAGCGGACGAGGGGGGTGAGCAGTACTTC. Amino acid sequence: CSARADEGGEQYF. This chain connects TRBV20-1 to TRBJ2-7; either TRBD1 or TRBD2 may supply D (6 bases each). The CDR3 is 13 amino acids. Germline V lookup: CDR1 DFQATT, CDR2 SNEGSKA (reference sequence). The germline V and J ends were trimmed by 1 base and 7 bases, with 14 bases remaining between them.

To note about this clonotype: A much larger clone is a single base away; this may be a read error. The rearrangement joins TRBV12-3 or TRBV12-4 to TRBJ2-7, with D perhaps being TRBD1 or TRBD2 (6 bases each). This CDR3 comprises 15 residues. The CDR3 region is CASRGETTGGYELYF. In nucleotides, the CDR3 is TGTGCCAGCAGGGGAGAGACGACAGGAGGGTACGAGCTGTACTTC.

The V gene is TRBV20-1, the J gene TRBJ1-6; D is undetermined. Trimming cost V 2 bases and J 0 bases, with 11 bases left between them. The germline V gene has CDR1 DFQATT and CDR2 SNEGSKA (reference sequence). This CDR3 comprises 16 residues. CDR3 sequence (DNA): TGCAGTGCTAGAAACGCTATAAGCTCCTATAATTCACCCCTCCACTTT. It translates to CSARNAISSYNSPLHF.

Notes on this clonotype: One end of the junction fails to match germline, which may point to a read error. The CDR3: CASKPFREGYEHYF. The CDR3 nucleotides are TGTGCCAGCAAACCCTTTCGAGAAGGCTACGAGCACTACTTC. V gene TRBV5-6 combines with J gene TRBJ2-7; unclear D gene. Looked up from germline, CDR1 is SGHDT and CDR2 is YYEEEE. The CDR3 runs to 14 residues.

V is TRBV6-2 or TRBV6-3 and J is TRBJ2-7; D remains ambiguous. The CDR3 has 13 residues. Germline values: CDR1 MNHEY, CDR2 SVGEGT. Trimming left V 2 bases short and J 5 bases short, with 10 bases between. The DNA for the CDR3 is TGTGCCAGCAGTTACAGGGATGTCAACGAGCAGTACTTC. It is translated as CASSYRDVNEQYF.

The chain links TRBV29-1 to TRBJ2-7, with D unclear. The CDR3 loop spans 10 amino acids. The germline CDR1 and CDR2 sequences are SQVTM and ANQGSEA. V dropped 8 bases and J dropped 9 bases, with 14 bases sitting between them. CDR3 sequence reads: CSTQDDGQYF. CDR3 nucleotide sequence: TGCAGCACTCAGGATGACGGGCAGTACTTC.

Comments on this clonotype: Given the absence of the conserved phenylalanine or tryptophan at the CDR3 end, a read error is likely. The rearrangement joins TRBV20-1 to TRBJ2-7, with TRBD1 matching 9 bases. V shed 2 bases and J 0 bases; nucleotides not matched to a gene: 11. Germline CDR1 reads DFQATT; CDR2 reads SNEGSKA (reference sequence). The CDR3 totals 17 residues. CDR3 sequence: CSARRSSGTGSSYEQYL. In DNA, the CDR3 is TGCAGTGCTAGACGGAGTTCCGGGACAGGGAGCTCCTACGAGCAGTACCTC.

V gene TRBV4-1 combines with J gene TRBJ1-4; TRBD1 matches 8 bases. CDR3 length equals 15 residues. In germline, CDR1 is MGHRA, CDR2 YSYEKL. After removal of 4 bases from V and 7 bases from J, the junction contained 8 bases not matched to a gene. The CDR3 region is CASSPQGAGGEKLFF. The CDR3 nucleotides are TGCGCCAGCAGCCCGCAGGGGGCGGGAGGTGAAAAACTGTTTTTT.

CDR3 loop: CATSRDKGQGSYEQYF. The DNA of the CDR3 is TGTGCCACGAGTAGAGATAAAGGACAGGGTTCCTACGAGCAGTACTTC. The chain links TRBV15 to TRBJ2-7; 8 bases are a match to TRBD1. Germline V CDR1 and CDR2: LNHNV, YYDKDF (reference sequence). V shed 9 bases and J 1 base; nucleotides not matched to a gene: 14. The CDR3 is 16 residues long.

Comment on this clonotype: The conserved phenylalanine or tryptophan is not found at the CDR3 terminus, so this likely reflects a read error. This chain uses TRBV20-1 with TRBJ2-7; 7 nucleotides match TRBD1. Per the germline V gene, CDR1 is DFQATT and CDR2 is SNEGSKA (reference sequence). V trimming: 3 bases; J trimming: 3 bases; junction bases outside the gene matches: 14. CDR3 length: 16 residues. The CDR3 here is CSARKQGTAQGYEQYL. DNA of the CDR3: TGCAGTGCTAGGAAACAGGGGACGGCGCAGGGCTACGAGCAGTACTTA.

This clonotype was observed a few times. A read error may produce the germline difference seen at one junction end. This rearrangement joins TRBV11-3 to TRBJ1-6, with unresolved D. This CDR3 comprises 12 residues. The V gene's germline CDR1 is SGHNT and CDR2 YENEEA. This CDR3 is CASGDGYPPLHF. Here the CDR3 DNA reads TGTGCCAGCGGCGACGGTTATCCACCCCTTCACTTT.